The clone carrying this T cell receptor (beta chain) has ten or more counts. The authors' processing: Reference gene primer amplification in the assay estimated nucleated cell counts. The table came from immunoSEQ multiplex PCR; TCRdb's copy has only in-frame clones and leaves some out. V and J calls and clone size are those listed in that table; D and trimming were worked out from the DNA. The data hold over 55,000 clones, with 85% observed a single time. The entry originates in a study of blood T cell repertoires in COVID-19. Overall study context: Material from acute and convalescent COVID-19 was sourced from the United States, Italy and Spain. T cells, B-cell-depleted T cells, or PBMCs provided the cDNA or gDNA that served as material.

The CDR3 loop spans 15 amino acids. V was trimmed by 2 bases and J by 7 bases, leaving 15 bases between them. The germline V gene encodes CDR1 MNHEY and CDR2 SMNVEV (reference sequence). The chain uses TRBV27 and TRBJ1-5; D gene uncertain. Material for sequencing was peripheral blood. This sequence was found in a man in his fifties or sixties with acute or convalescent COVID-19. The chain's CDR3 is CASSLGWGGGQPQHF. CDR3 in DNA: TGTGCCAGCAGTTTAGGGTGGGGAGGCGGGCAGCCCCAGCATTTT.